These 11 T cell receptor beta chains came from one sample sequenced in a study of blood T cell repertoires in COVID-19. The table came from immunoSEQ multiplex PCR; TCRdb's copy has only in-frame clones and leaves some out. The repertoire holds roughly 200,000 clones, with roughly 83% as singletons. The sequencing sample was made of PBMCs or T cells enriched from blood (not recorded which). The receptors originated from a man between 40 and 49 years old with acute COVID-19.

The chain couples TRBV28 to TRBJ1-2; 8 bases line up with TRBD1. With 1 base clipped from V and 8 bases from J, the junction kept 12 bases outside the gene matches. CDR3 length: 16 residues. Germline values: CDR1 MDHEN, CDR2 SYDVKM. The CDR3 DNA is TGTGCCAGCAGTTTATTAAACGCAGGGGGCTCGGGGGGCTACACCTTC. Encoded protein: CASSLLNAGGSGGYTF.

The chain links TRBV29-1 to TRBJ1-1; D call uncertain. Trimming removed 0 bases at V and 7 bases at J, with 15 bases between. Germline CDR1 is SQVTM and CDR2 is ANQGSEA. This CDR3 region has 14 residues. The CDR3 coding sequence is TGCAGCGTTGAAGAGGTGCACGGAGCACTTGAAGCTTTCTTT. This gives the protein CSVEEVHGALEAFF. Together with reference TRBV29-1 and TRBJ1-1, the CDR3 gives the full variable domain: SAVISQKPSRDICQRGTSLTIQCQVDSQVTMMFWYRQQPGQSLTLIATANQGSEATYESGFVIDKFPISRPNLTFSTLTVSNMSPEDSSIYLCSVEEVHGALEAFFGQGTRLTVV.

Points on this clone: Sequence at one end of the junction differs from germline and may be a read error. CDR3 region: CARSLVAGGGGSYNEQFF. The CDR3 DNA reads TGCGCCCGCAGCTTGGTCGCGGGAGGGGGGGGCTCCTACAATGAGCAGTTCTTC. This sequence joins TRBV5-1 and TRBJ2-1, with 9 bases fitting TRBD2. The germline CDR1 and CDR2 sequences are SGHRS and YFSETQ. The CDR3 contains 18 residues.

The rearrangement links TRBV28 to TRBJ1-4, with D maybe TRBD1 (6 bases). The CDR3 has 15 residues. Per the germline V gene, CDR1 is MDHEN and CDR2 is SYDVKM. V gave up 5 bases and J gave up 6 bases, with 16 bases separating them. The CDR3 here is CASSRTARSYEKLFF. The CDR3 bases are TGTGCCAGCAGTAGGACAGCCAGGTCGTATGAAAAACTGTTTTTT.

This clone has just one count. The CDR3 loop is CASSLGAGLDYGYTF. Here the CDR3 DNA reads TGTGCCAGCAGCTTAGGGGCAGGGCTGGACTATGGCTACACCTTC. This chain joins TRBV11-2 and TRBJ1-2; a possible D gene is TRBD1 (5 bases). The germline CDR1 and CDR2 sequences are SGHAT and FQNNGV. This CDR3 comprises 15 residues. V was cut by 1 base and J by 3 bases, with 12 bases left in between.

With respect to this clone: Relative to the germline gene, one junction end is altered; a read error may explain this. The genes are TRBV7-3 and TRBJ1-2; 8 positions agree with TRBD1. The CDR3 extends over 15 amino acids. Germline CDR1 SGHTA, CDR2 FQGTGA. CDR3 region: CASSLKAGGISGYTF. CDR3 bases: TGTGCCAGCAGCTTAAAGGCAGGGGGCATCTCTGGCTACACTTTC.

The chain recombines TRBV20-1 with TRBJ2-7; D unclear. This CDR3 region has 11 residues. Germline V lookup: CDR1 DFQATT, CDR2 SNEGSKA (reference sequence). V lost 3 bases and J lost 1, with 4 bases in between. The CDR3 reads CSASSSYEQYF. The CDR3 region has the DNA TGCAGTGCTAGTTCTTCCTACGAGCAGTACTTC.

The count of this clone is one. This chain links TRBV6-2 or TRBV6-3 with TRBJ2-1, with 11 positions matching TRBD2. Trimming cost V 6 bases and J 6 bases; bases outside gene matches: 13. The CDR3 has 17 amino acids. Germline CDR1 MNHEY, CDR2 SVGEGT. The CDR3 region has the DNA TGTGCCAGCAGCCCCGATACACTAGCGGGAGAGGCCAATGAGCAGTTCTTC. It is translated as CASSPDTLAGEANEQFF.

The V gene is TRBV14, the J gene TRBJ1-2, with 8 bases matching TRBD1. V lost 1 base and J lost 6; bases outside the gene matches: 7. The CDR3 has 15 amino acids. CDR1 is SGHDN and CDR2 is FVKESK in the germline V gene. The CDR3 region is CASSQGFGQGNGYTF. CDR3 coding DNA: TGTGCCAGCAGCCAAGGTTTTGGACAGGGAAATGGCTACACCTTC.

This clone was detected only a few times. V and J are TRBV18 and TRBJ2-5; 8 bases align to TRBD2. This CDR3 is built from 14 residues. V shed 4 bases, J shed 11 bases, and the junction held 12 bases outside the gene matches. Germline V CDR1 and CDR2: KGHSH, LQKENI. The CDR3 loop is CASSLGSGSDQQYF. For the CDR3, the DNA is TGTGCCAGCTCACTTGGGAGCGGGAGTGATCAGCAGTACTTC.

V gene TRBV18 combines with J gene TRBJ1-5; 7 nucleotides align to TRBD1. The CDR3 length is 15 residues. V shed 6 bases, J shed 7 bases, and the junction held 12 bases outside the gene matches. Germline CDR1 reads KGHSH; CDR2 reads LQKENI. Written as DNA, the CDR3 is TGTGCCAGCTCTCTCGAACAGGGGAAGGGCCAGCCCCAGCATTTT. Translation gives CASSLEQGKGQPQHF.